This T cell receptor (beta chain) was sequenced for a study of monozygotic twins with inflammatory bowel disease. Whole-study results and caveats: Researchers reported no repertoire similarity difference between concordant and discordant twins, possibly from limited power. Backing was not found for a single strong signal or clonotype associated with IBD. In patient repertoires, differing immunosuppressive treatments may have added some variability.

Each CDR3 protein gets one entry in TCRdb, which reprocessed the 5' RACE reads and gives no DNA. The table for this sample gives some 190,000 distinct CDR3 sequences. About this clonotype itself: Its target is not known.

This CDR3 is built from 15 residues. Per the germline V gene, CDR1 is SGHRS and CDR2 is YFSETQ. Sequencing input: blood. The rearrangement uses TRBV5-1 and TRBJ2-2; lacking DNA, the TRBD1 call made by TCRdb goes unchecked. The sequence derives from a human donor with ulcerative colitis or Crohn's disease, or a healthy co-twin of an affected twin (not recorded which). The CDR3: CASSLTGTNIGELFF.